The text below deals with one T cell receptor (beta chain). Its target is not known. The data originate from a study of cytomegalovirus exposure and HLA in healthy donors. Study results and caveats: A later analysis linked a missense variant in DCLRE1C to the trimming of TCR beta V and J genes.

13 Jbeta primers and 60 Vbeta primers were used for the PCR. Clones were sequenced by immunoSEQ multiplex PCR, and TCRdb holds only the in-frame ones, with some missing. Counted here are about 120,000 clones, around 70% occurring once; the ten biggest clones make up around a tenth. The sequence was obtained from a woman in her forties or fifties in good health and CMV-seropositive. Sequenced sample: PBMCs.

CDR3 nucleotide sequence: TGTGCCAGCTCTCAGGACAGAAGCTCCTACGAGCAGTACTTC. Translated, it gives CASSQDRSSYEQYF. The rearrangement joins TRBV18 to TRBJ2-7, with a possible D match to TRBD1 (6 bases). Germline CDR1 is KGHSH and CDR2 is LQKENI. Between the trimmed V and J ends, which lost 6 bases and 0 bases, there was a span of 12 bases. The CDR3 spans 14 residues.